This T cell receptor (beta chain) was sequenced for a study of cytomegalovirus exposure and HLA in healthy donors (dated by TCRdb to 2015 to 2018). Study-level background: The 666 repertoires of the first cohort and the 110 or so validation repertoires were produced on the same platform, according to a later analysis. Along with the approximately 700-subject first cohort, a separate validation cohort of around 110 different subjects was used. High-throughput TCR immunosequencing, statistical association of individual TCRs with disease status, and machine learning were combined to predict cytomegalovirus infection status. The aim of the study was to test whether cataloging public T cell receptors could identify signatures of past pathogen exposure.

A note on this clone: Its antigen target is currently unknown. The sample holds no much larger clone one base away, and base qualities are not on file.

The study at large found these results: While some public TCRs were present in many individuals, most TCR sequences turned up only very rarely across donors. The authors suggested that the approach could potentially be generalized to other disease states and immunological phenotypes. Of the cluster scores, roughly 93% were above 0 in a later analysis, which found that TCRs clustered in the first cohort also tended to co-occur in the approximately 120 validation repertoires. In vitro tests confirmed that a few of the cytomegalovirus-associated TCR beta chains recognize cytomegalovirus antigens. The classifier was reported to diagnose cytomegalovirus status with high specificity and sensitivity in both the original and validation cohorts. In the study, 150 to 200 TCR beta chains were listed as associated with cytomegalovirus. A later analysis had no HLA typing for the validation cohort, so co-occurrence there was scored across all 120 or so repertoires.

The receptor library was made with the immunoSEQ multiplex PCR assay. Under the source paper's analysis protocol: A statistical classification framework was built to diagnose cytomegalovirus status from the catalog of TCR beta chain sequences. Sourced from immuneACCESS, this table was stored by TCRdb with only in-frame sequences that have V and J called. A share of the clones is absent; for the studies checked, an unresolved V gene accounts for under half, and the remainder has no known explanation. That table supplies the V and J calls and clone size; D and trimming were determined from the DNA. A total of 110,000 to 150,000 clones appear in this sample, approximately 90% of them only once. The top ten constitute roughly 0.7% of the sample. Trimmed from V: 9 bases; trimmed from J: 4 bases; junction bases lacking a gene match: 11. Reading the germline V gene gives CDR1 MGHDK and CDR2 SYGVNS. From cysteine to phenylalanine, the CDR3 is 15 amino acids long. Only the CDR3 portion is preserved as DNA: 45 bases, with reading frame beginning at the first base.

Separate from the roughly 650-subject first cohort, the validation cohort of 120 subjects was the group to which the donors belonged. The TCR sequence derives from a man younger than 30 in good health and CMV-seronegative. Sequenced material: PBMCs. The V gene is TRBV25-1 and the J gene is TRBJ2-2, with TRBD1 identical over 7 junction bases. In nucleotide form, the sequence is TGTGCCAGGCGACAGGGTAGGAAAGGCACCGGGGAGCTGTTTTTT. Its translation is CARRQGRKGTGELFF.